Shown below are 14 T cell receptor beta chains from a single sample sequenced in a study of T cell repertoires in cytomegalovirus infection. TCRdb reanalysed the reads using MiXCR and keeps one entry per CDR3 protein. Of 110,000 to 150,000 distinct CDR3 sequences in the sample, about 6.3% were seen once. Sequenced input: PBMCs. The source of these receptors is a human donor in good health (CMV status not recorded). Some clones in this sample may be carry-over from other donors' samples.

This clonotype was detected only a few times. This chain joins TRBV5-6 and TRBJ2-2; maybe TRBD2 (5 bases). Trimming removed 0 bases from V and 4 bases from J, with 13 bases in between. The CDR3 covers 16 residues. The germline gives CDR1 SGHDT, CDR2 YYEEEE. The DNA for the CDR3 is TGTGCCAGCAGCTTGGATTTGGGGAGAGGCACCGGGGAGCTGTTTTTT. Its translation: CASSLDLGRGTGELFF.

This clonotype was counted only a few times. This sequence joins TRBV7-8 and TRBJ1-1, with D uncertain. CDR3 length equals 12 residues. Germline loops: CDR1 SGHVS, CDR2 FQNEAQ. Trimming cost V 5 bases and J 11 bases, with 15 bases left between them. CDR3 nucleotides: TGTGCCAGCAGCCCCCGTGGAAGGACGGCTTTCTTT. This translates into CASSPRGRTAFF.

This clonotype was found a few times. This chain connects TRBV5-1 to TRBJ1-1; D unresolved. The germline gives CDR1 SGHRS, CDR2 YFSETQ. V was trimmed by 0 bases and J by 4 bases, leaving 13 bases between them. There are 15 residues in the CDR3. In DNA, the CDR3 is TGCGCCAGCAGCTTGGAACTGACAAAGACCACTGAAGCTTTCTTT. This codes for CASSLELTKTTEAFF.

This clonotype has at least ten counts. The chain uses TRBV27 and TRBJ2-2, with a possible D match to TRBD1 (6 bases). Trimming removed 6 bases from V and 1 base from J, with 15 bases in between. CDR1 MNHEY and CDR2 SMNVEV come from the germline V gene (reference sequence). The CDR3 totals 16 residues. The CDR3 sequence is CASRLTGRLNTGELFF. CDR3 sequence (DNA): TGTGCCAGCAGACTGACAGGACGGTTGAACACCGGGGAGCTGTTTTTT.

This clonotype was counted many times. The chain joins TRBV7-2 to TRBJ2-7, with a possible D match to TRBD1 (6 bases). The CDR3 is 15 residues long. V was trimmed by 1 base and J by 5 bases, leaving 15 bases between them. Germline values: CDR1 SGHTA, CDR2 FQGNSA. This CDR3 is CASSLGSQGFDEQYF. The CDR3 coding sequence is TGTGCCAGCAGCTTAGGTAGTCAGGGGTTTGACGAGCAGTACTTC.

This clonotype was observed a handful of times. This chain links TRBV29-1 with TRBJ1-2; D is perhaps TRBD1 (5 bases). The CDR3 is 17 amino acids. V shed 5 bases and J shed 4 bases, with 26 bases lying between them. Germline V CDR1 and CDR2: SQVTM, ANQGSEA. As DNA, the CDR3 is TGCAGCGTTAAGGCCAGAGGGACTGCCGACGGAATCTATGGCTACACCTTC. Amino acid sequence: CSVKARGTADGIYGYTF.

V gene TRBV11-2 combines with J gene TRBJ1-1, with unresolved D. This CDR3 has 13 residues. V was shortened by 1 base and J by 6 bases, with 9 bases between the two germline ends. From germline, CDR1 is SGHAT and CDR2 FQNNGV. CDR3 DNA sequence: TGTGCCAGCAGCTTAGTGAACAAGGCTGAAGCTTTCTTT. Translating gives CASSLVNKAEAFF.

This clonotype was seen repeatedly, ten times or more. The gene calls are TRBV6-2 or TRBV6-3 and TRBJ2-2; D remains unclear. The CDR3 sequence is 11 residues long. The V gene lost 7 bases and the J gene lost 4 bases, with 4 bases spanning the gap. CDR1 and CDR2 from the germline V gene are MNHEY and SVGEGT. The CDR3 sequence is CASMITGELFF. In DNA form, the CDR3 reads TGTGCCAGCATGATCACCGGGGAGCTGTTTTTT.

A word on this clonotype: Because the CDR3's place on the DNA is in doubt, the DNA is left out and the CDR3 is given as listed by TCRdb. The rearrangement links TRBV12-3 or TRBV12-4 to TRBJ2-3; the table's D gene call, TRBD1, was not cross checked with the DNA. The CDR3 length equals 13 residues, ends included. The chain's CDR3 is CASSFRGRDTQYF.

Many counts were recorded for this clonotype. The CDR3: CASSLAPQGLGTEAFF. CDR3 DNA sequence: TGTGCCAGCAGCTTAGCCCCCCAGGGCTTAGGCACTGAAGCTTTCTTT. This rearrangement joins TRBV7-2 to TRBJ1-1; D is perhaps TRBD1 (5 bases). Trimming removed 0 bases at V and 4 bases at J, with 15 bases between. The CDR3 extends over 16 amino acids. Germline V lookup: CDR1 SGHTA, CDR2 FQGNSA.

This clonotype was counted at least ten times. The chain employs TRBV25-1 and TRBJ1-3; possibly TRBD1 for D (5 bases). The CDR3 is 18 residues long. CDR1 and CDR2 (germline): MGHDK, SYGVNS. V was cut by 3 bases and J by 0 bases, with 18 bases left in between. The CDR3 sequence: CASSDWGSHGFSGNTIYF. The CDR3 DNA reads as TGTGCCAGCAGTGACTGGGGGTCTCACGGTTTCTCTGGAAACACCATATATTTT.

This sequence joins TRBV12-5 and TRBJ1-2; 10 nucleotides agree with TRBD1. The junction had 5 bases not matched to a gene; V was cut back by 6 bases and J by 4 bases. The CDR3 runs 14 residues. Germline lookup yields CDR1 LGHNT and CDR2 FRNRAP. The CDR3 DNA reads as TGTGCTAGTGGATCCGGGACAGGGGTCTATGGCTACACCTTC. Translated: CASGSGTGVYGYTF.

This clonotype came up many times. The chain joins TRBV7-6 to TRBJ2-3; maybe TRBD1 (6 bases). This CDR3 contains 14 residues. In germline, CDR1 is SGHVS, CDR2 FNYEAQ. Deletions cut 4 bases from V and 6 bases from J, with 14 bases between. CDR3 residues: CASSSGQLGDTQYF. The DNA for the CDR3 is TGTGCCAGCAGCTCCGGACAGCTGGGGGATACGCAGTATTTT.

This clonotype occurred a few times. The V gene is TRBV5-1, the J gene TRBJ2-5, with D possibly TRBD1 on 8 matching bases. The CDR3 consists of 15 residues. The germline CDR1 and CDR2 sequences are SGHRS and YFSETQ. The germline V and J ends were trimmed by 6 bases and 5 bases, with 20 bases remaining between them. The CDR3 is CASKEQGGRTETQYF. CDR3 DNA: TGCGCCAGCAAAGAACAGGGGGGGAGGACGGAGACCCAGTACTTC.